A selection of T cell receptor beta chains follows, all from one sample in a study of CD8+ T cells in alopecia areata. Repertoires were generated with immunoSEQ multiplex PCR, while TCRdb's copy carries only in-frame clones and drops some. The sample comprises 200,000 or so clones, 45% to 70% of which are singletons, and nearly 5% rests with the top ten. Material: CD8+ T cells sorted from blood. These receptor sequences come from a human donor in good health. Each CDR3 is given with its conserved first and last residue. D genes are given only for firm matches. Expanded clones get a size class; other rows say once, few or many, or leave the size out.

V gene	J gene	D gene	clone size	CDR3 DNA	CDR3 protein
TRBV4-1	TRBJ2-3	-	-	TGCGCCAGCAGCCCGAACTTGGTCGGTACGCAGTATTTT	CASSPNLVGTQYF
TRBV11-2	TRBJ1-1	-	few	TGTGCCAGCAGCTCTAAAGTGGGGGAGAACACTGAAGCTTTCTTT	CASSSKVGENTEAFF
TRBV4-1	TRBJ1-1	-	few	TGCGCCAGCAGCCAGAGGGGCGGGGTCCCTATGAACACTGAAGCTTTCTTT	CASSQRGGVPMNTEAFF
TRBV10-3	TRBJ1-1	-	-	TGTGCCATCAGTGAGCCTCAAGTTTCCGGGGGGACTGAAGCTTTCTTT	CAISEPQVSGGTEAFF
TRBV5-8	TRBJ1-2	-	-	TGTGCCAGCAGCTTGATAGAGGGGGATTATGGCTACACCTTC	CASSLIEGDYGYTF
TRBV4-1	TRBJ2-1	-	-	TGCGCCAGCAGCCGGACAAACTACAATGAGCAGTTCTTC	CASSRTNYNEQFF
TRBV10-3	TRBJ1-2	-	few	TGTGCCATCAGTGATAGGGGCCACTATGGCTACACCTTC	CAISDRGHYGYTF
TRBV5-4	TRBJ2-7	-	-	TGTGCCAGCAGCTTCGCAACCGGGACATCGGTCTACGAGCAGTACTTC	CASSFATGTSVYEQYF
TRBV5-1	TRBJ2-7	-	-	TGCGCCAGCAGCCCCCAAGAAGCGGCTACCTACGAGCAGTACTTC	CASSPQEAATYEQYF
TRBV9	TRBJ2-6	-	-	TGTGCCAGCAGCCCCTATTCTGGGGCCAACGTCCTGACTTTC	CASSPYSGANVLTF
TRBV29-1	TRBJ2-1	TRBD1	-	TGCAGCGTTGTGGGACAGGGGGCCGATGATGAGCAGTTCTTC	CSVVGQGADDEQFF
TRBV2	TRBJ2-4	TRBD1	few	TGTGCCAGCAGCGAAATGGACAGGGGAAACATTCAGTACTTC	CASSEMDRGNIQYF
TRBV11-3	TRBJ2-2	TRBD1	-	TGTGCCAGCAGCTCCAATACAGGGGGCAGCGGGGAGCTGTTTTTT	CASSSNTGGSGELFF
TRBV5-1	TRBJ2-3	TRBD1	-	TGCGCCAGCAGCTCTCTCTGGACAGGGTCTAGCACAGATACGCAGTATTTT	CASSSLWTGSSTDTQYF
TRBV30	TRBJ2-2	-	-	TGTGCCTGGAGCCGGGAGAACACCGGGGAGCTGTTTTTT	CAWSRENTGELFF
TRBV29-1	TRBJ2-1	TRBD1	-	TGCAGCGTTGAGGACGGGACAGGGTCTACATGGCTCTTC	CSVEDGTGSTWLF
TRBV23-1	TRBJ1-2	TRBD1	-	TGCGCCAGCAGTCACCCCGAGATTCACCTTCACAGGGGAAATGGCTACACCTTC	CASSHPEIHLHRGNGYTF
TRBV23-1	TRBJ1-5	-	few	TGCGCCAGCAGTCAATCGGGGAGCAGGAGAGGACGAAGCAATCAGCCCCAGCATTTT	CASSQSGSRRGRSNQPQHF
TRBV15	TRBJ2-7	-	few	TGTGCCACCAGCAGAGTGGCGGACGACGAGCAGTACTTC	CATSRVADDEQYF
TRBV5-1	TRBJ2-4	TRBD1	-	TGCGCCAGCAGCGGAGTACAGGGGGCACAAAACATTCAGTACTTC	CASSGVQGAQNIQYF
TRBV21-1	TRBJ2-2	-	few	TGTGCCAGCAGCCATTCCCTCCCCGGGGAGCTGTTTTTT	CASSHSLPGELFF
TRBV9	TRBJ2-1	-	once	TGTGCCAGCAGCGTTGGGGTTTCCTACAATGAGCAGTTCTTC	CASSVGVSYNEQFF
TRBV27	TRBJ2-6	-	-	TGTGCCAGCAGTCCCCACGGGGCCAACGTCCTGACTTTC	CASSPHGANVLTF
TRBV7-9	TRBJ2-3	-	few	TGTGCCAGCAGCCCCCGGGGACATACGCAGTATTTT	CASSPRGHTQYF
TRBV11-2	TRBJ2-5	TRBD2	once	TGTGCCAGCAGCTTGCCGTTAGGTAGCGGGCGTAACTTC	CASSLPLGSGRNF
TRBV4-1	TRBJ2-7	TRBD1	-	TGCGCCAGCAGCCAAGTGACAGGGGTCAACGAGCAGTACTTC	CASSQVTGVNEQYF
TRBV9	TRBJ2-1	-	few	TGTGCCAGCAGCTCCGGAGGGGAATCCTACAATGAGCAGTTCTTC	CASSSGGESYNEQFF
TRBV27	TRBJ1-2	-	-	TGTGCCAGCAGCCCCGGGGGGACCTATGGCTACACCTTC	CASSPGGTYGYTF
TRBV19	TRBJ1-5	-	few	TGTGCCAGCCTAGGACTGGCTAATCAGCCCCAGCATTTT	CASLGLANQPQHF
TRBV29-1	TRBJ2-3	TRBD2	-	TGCAGCGTACGAACCCTCGGGACTAGCGGGGGGAGAGACACAGATACGCAGTATTTT	CSVRTLGTSGGRDTDTQYF
TRBV7-2	TRBJ2-3	-	few	TGTGCCAGCAGCCCGAGACAGGGAGGTCTGCCAGATACGCAGTATTTT	CASSPRQGGLPDTQYF
TRBV4-1	TRBJ1-1	TRBD1	-	TGCGCCAGCCAAAAGCAGGGGGGGAACACTGAAGCTTTCTTT	CASQKQGGNTEAFF
TRBV5-8	TRBJ2-1	-	few	TGTGCCAGCAGCTTGGGGACGGAATCTAACAATGAGCAGTTCTTC	CASSLGTESNNEQFF
TRBV7-9	TRBJ2-3	-	once	TGTGCCAGCAGCTTTGCTGGGATAGAGTATTTT	CASSFAGIEYF
TRBV29-1	TRBJ2-1	-	few	TGCAGCGTTGGGGCCCCGGGACCCCAATGGGGTGAGCAGTTCTTC	CSVGAPGPQWGEQFF
TRBV29-1	TRBJ1-2	-	-	TGCAGCGTTGAAGGGGGGCAGAACTATGGCTACACCTTC	CSVEGGQNYGYTF
TRBV5-4	TRBJ1-1	-	-	TGTGCCAGCAGCTCCAGCCGGAGGGGGGTTCGGAACACTGAAGCTTTCTTT	CASSSSRRGVRNTEAFF
TRBV6-5	TRBJ2-7	TRBD2	few	TGTGCCAGCAGTTACTCGGGTAGCGGGGGCCGGTACGAGCAGTACTTC	CASSYSGSGGRYEQYF
TRBV13	TRBJ2-1	-	-	TGTGCCAGCAGCTTGAACAATGAGCAGTTCTTC	CASSLNNEQFF
TRBV5-1	TRBJ2-1	-	once	TGCGCCAGCAGTTTGGGGCGGTATGAGCAGTTCTTC	CASSLGRYEQFF
TRBV13	TRBJ1-2	-	-	TGTGCCAGCAACTTGGGCGGCTATGGCTACACCTTC	CASNLGGYGYTF
TRBV6-1	TRBJ1-1	TRBD1	-	TGTGCCAGCAGTGAAGCGCGAGGGACAGGGACAACTTTCTTT	CASSEARGTGTTFF
TRBV11-2	TRBJ1-2	TRBD1	-	TGTGCCAGCACCATACCAGGGGGCGGCTATGGCTACACCTTC	CASTIPGGGYGYTF
TRBV25-1	TRBJ2-7	-	once	TGTGCCAGCCCCGAATCCTACTACGAGCAGTACTTC	CASPESYYEQYF
TRBV27	TRBJ1-2	-	-	TGTGCCAGCAGTTCCCTATTGGGACGGGGAGCCAACTATGGCTACACCTTC	CASSSLLGRGANYGYTF
TRBV19	TRBJ2-7	TRBD2	few	TGTGCCAGTAGTATAGATACGGGAGGGGAGCAGTACTTC	CASSIDTGGEQYF
TRBV5-4	TRBJ2-7	-	-	TGTGCCAGCAGCTGGGACCGGGCCTACGAGCAGTACTTC	CASSWDRAYEQYF
TRBV6-1	TRBJ1-4	-	-	TGTGCCAGCAGTGAACTAGGGGCTGGTGGAAAACTGTTTTTT	CASSELGAGGKLFF
TRBV28	TRBJ1-2	TRBD1	few	TGTGCCAGCAGCCGGGACAGCGGCTATGGCTACACCTTC	CASSRDSGYGYTF
TRBV11-2	TRBJ2-7	-	once	TGTGCCAGCAGCTTAGAGTCAGGCAGGGCCCTTTCCTACGAGCAGTACTTC	CASSLESGRALSYEQYF
TRBV11-2	TRBJ2-4	-	-	TGTGCCAGCAGCTTAGGGGGTGGCAAAAACATTCAGTACTTC	CASSLGGGKNIQYF
TRBV30	TRBJ1-3	-	-	TGTGCCTGGAGAGGGTTATCGGGCGGAAACACCATATATTTT	CAWRGLSGGNTIYF
TRBV4-1	TRBJ1-1	-	-	TGCGCCAGCAGCCACCTGGGGGAGGGAAGGAACACTGAAGCTTTCTTT	CASSHLGEGRNTEAFF
TRBV27	TRBJ1-6	-	-	TGTGCCAGCAGTTTATTGGGGTCACCCCTCCACTTT	CASSLLGSPLHF
TRBV30	TRBJ1-5	TRBD1	once	TGTGCCTGGAGCCTACAGGGGGCTCAGCCCCAGCATTTT	CAWSLQGAQPQHF
TRBV11-1	TRBJ1-5	-	-	TGTGCCAGCAGCTTACATAGCAATCAGCCCCAGCATTTT	CASSLHSNQPQHF
TRBV10-2	TRBJ1-2	-	-	TGCGCCAGCAGTGAGTCGCTTGGGGGCTACACCTTC	CASSESLGGYTF
TRBV30	TRBJ2-7	-	once	TGTGCCTGGAGTTGGGGTCAGGGTATCAACGAGCAGTACTTC	CAWSWGQGINEQYF
TRBV11-2	TRBJ2-1	-	-	TGTGCCAGCAGCCCGGAGGGGGCTTACAATGAGCAGTTCTTC	CASSPEGAYNEQFF
TRBV29-1	TRBJ1-1	TRBD1	few	TGCAGCGTCCCATCGACAGGGCCTGAAGCTTTCTTT	CSVPSTGPEAFF